This T cell receptor beta chain was documented in a study of Ad26.COV2.S vaccination and SARS-CoV-2 variants. Study-level background: Participants got Ad26.COV2.S intramuscularly, once or twice 56 days apart.

The CDR3 has 14 amino acids. Germline-derived CDR1 and CDR2 are MNHNY and SVGAGI (reference sequence). V was shortened by 2 bases and J by 1 base, with 8 bases between the two germline ends. Sequencing used immunoSEQ multiplex PCR; TCRdb keeps in-frame clones, though not all of them. The table records under 300,000 clones, 70% to 90% of them present only once. The treatment: some 19 received Ad26.COV2.S at low or high dose, single or two shots; 5 received placebo; per-sample allocation not given. Collection of samples fell on day 63 after the first vaccine or placebo injection. The J gene is TRBJ1-1, the V gene TRBV6-6; D call uncertain. The receptor's source is a person between 18 and 59 years old who received the Ad26.COV2.S COVID-19 vaccine or a placebo. The sequenced sample was peripheral blood, obtained in a trial of Ad26.COV2.S vaccine versus placebo. The CDR3: CASSYIRRNTEAFF. The CDR3 region has the DNA TGTGCCAGCAGTTACATACGGAGGAACACTGAAGCTTTCTTT.